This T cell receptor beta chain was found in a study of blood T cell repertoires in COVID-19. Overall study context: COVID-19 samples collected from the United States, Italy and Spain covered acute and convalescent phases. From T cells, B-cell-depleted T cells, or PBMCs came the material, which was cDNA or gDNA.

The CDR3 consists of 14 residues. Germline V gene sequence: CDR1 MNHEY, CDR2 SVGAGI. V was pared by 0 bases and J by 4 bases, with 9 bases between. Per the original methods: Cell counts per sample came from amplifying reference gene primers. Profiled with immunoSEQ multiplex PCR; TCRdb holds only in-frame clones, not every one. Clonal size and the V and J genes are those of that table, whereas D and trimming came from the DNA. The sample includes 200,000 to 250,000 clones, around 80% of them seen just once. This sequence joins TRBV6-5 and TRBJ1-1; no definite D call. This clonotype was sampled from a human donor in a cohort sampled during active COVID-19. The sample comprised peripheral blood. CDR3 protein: CASSYSTEVTEAFF. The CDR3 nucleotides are TGTGCCAGCAGTTACTCGACTGAGGTCACTGAAGCTTTCTTT.